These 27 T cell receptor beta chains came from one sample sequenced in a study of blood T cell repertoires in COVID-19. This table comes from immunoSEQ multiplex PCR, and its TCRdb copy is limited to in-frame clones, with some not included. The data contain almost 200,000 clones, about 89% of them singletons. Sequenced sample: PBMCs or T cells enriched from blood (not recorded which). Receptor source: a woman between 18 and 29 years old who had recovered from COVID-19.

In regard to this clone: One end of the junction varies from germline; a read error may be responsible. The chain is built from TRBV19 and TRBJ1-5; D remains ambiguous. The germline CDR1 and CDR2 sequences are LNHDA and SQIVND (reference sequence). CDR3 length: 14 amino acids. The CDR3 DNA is TGTGCCAGTAGTATTTCCGGGCGGGATCAGCCCCGGCATTTT. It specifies CASSISGRDQPRHF. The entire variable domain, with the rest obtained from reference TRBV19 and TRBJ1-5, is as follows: DGGITQSPKYLFRKEGQNVTLSCEQNLNHDAMYWYRQDPGQGLRLIYYSQIVNDFQKGDIAEGYSVSREKKESFPLTVTSAQKNPTAFYLCASSISGRDQPRHFGDGTRLSIL.

In DNA form, the CDR3 reads TGTGCCAGCACCCGACCGGGACTCCGAAGGGAGCAGTACTTC. This gives the protein CASTRPGLRREQYF. The gene calls are TRBV28 and TRBJ2-7; perhaps TRBD2 as D (6 bases). CDR3 length: 14 amino acids. Trimming took off 7 bases at V and 7 bases at J, with 20 bases between the two ends. From germline, CDR1 is MDHEN and CDR2 SYDVKM.

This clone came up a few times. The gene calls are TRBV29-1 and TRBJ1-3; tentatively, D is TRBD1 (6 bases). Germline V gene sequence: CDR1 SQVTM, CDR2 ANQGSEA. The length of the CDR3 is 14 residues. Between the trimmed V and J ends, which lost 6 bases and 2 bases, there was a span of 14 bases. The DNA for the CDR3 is TGCAGCGTGGGAGTAGGGACAACTGGAAACACCATATATTTT. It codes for CSVGVGTTGNTIYF.

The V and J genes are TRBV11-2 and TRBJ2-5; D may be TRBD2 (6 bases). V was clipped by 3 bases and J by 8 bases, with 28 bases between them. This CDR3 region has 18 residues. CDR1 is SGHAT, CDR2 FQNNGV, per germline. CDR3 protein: CASSFPPLSGRAVGTQYF. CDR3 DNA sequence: TGTGCCAGCAGCTTTCCCCCCTTGAGCGGGCGAGCTGTAGGTACCCAGTACTTC. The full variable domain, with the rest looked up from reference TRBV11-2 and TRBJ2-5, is EAGVAQSPRYKIIEKRQSVAFWCNPISGHATLYWYQQILGQGPKLLIQFQNNGVVDDSQLPKDRFSAERLKGVDSTLKIQPAKLEDSAVYLCASSFPPLSGRAVGTQYFGPGTRLLVL.

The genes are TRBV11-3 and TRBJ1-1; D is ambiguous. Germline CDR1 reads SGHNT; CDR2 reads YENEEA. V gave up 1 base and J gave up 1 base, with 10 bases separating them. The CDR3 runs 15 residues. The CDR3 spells CASSLGYRPNTEAFF. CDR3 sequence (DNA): TGTGCCAGCAGCTTAGGCTACAGACCGAACACTGAAGCTTTCTTT.

CDR3 DNA: TGTGCCAGCAGCTTAGTTCCGACTAGCGGGGGGACAGATACGCAGTATTTT. Amino acids: CASSLVPTSGGTDTQYF. The chain couples TRBV7-9 to TRBJ2-3; 13 nucleotides align to TRBD2. This CDR3 is built from 17 residues. The V segment lost 1 base and the J segment 3 bases; nucleotides outside the gene matches: 4. Per the germline V gene, CDR1 is SEHNR and CDR2 is FQNEAQ (reference sequence).

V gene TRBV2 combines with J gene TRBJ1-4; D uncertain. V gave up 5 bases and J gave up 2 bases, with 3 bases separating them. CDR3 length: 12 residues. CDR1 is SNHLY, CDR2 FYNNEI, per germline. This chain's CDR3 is CASSYTNEKLFF. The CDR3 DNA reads TGTGCCAGCAGTTATACTAATGAAAAACTGTTTTTT.

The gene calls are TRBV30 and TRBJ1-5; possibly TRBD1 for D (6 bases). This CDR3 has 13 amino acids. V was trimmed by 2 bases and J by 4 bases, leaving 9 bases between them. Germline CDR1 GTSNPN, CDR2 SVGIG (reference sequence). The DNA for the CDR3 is TGTGCCTGGAGTCACAGGGAGAATCAGCCCCAGCATTTT. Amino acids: CAWSHRENQPQHF.

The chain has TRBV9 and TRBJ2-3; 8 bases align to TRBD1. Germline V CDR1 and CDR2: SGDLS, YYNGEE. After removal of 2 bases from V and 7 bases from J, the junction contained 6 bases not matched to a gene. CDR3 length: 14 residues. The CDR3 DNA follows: TGTGCCAGCAGCGTTCAGGACAGGGAATATACGCAGTATTTT. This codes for CASSVQDREYTQYF.

CDR3 sequence reads: CASSARDQTGYGYTF. The CDR3 coding sequence is TGTGCCAGTAGTGCCCGAGACCAGACGGGCTATGGCTACACCTTC. The gene calls are TRBV19 and TRBJ1-2; D is undetermined. CDR3 length: 15 amino acids. CDR1 LNHDA and CDR2 SQIVND come from the germline V gene (reference sequence). V dropped 5 bases and J dropped 4 bases, with 17 bases sitting between them.

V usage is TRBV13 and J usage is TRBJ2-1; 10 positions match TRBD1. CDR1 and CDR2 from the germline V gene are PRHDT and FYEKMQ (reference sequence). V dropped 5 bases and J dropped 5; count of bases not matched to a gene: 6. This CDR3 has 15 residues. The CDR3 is CASSPGQGFNNEQFF. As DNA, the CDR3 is TGTGCCAGCAGCCCGGGACAGGGGTTCAACAATGAGCAGTTCTTC. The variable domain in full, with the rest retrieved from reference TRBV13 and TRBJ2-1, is AAGVIQSPRHLIKEKRETATLKCYPIPRHDTVYWYQQGPGQDPQFLISFYEKMQSDKGSIPDRFSAQQFSDYHSELNMSSLELGDSALYFCASSPGQGFNNEQFFGPGTRLTVL.

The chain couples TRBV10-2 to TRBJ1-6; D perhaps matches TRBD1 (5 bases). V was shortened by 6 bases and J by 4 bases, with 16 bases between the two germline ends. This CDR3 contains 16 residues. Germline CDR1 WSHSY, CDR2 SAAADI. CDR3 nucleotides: TGCGCCAGCAGCGAACGGGGGGGACTTTATAATTCACCCCTCCACTTT. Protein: CASSERGGLYNSPLHF.

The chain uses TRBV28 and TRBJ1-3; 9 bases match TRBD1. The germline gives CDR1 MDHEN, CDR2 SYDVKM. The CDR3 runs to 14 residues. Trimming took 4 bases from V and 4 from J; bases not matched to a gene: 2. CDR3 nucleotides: TGTGCCAGCAGTTCGGGACAGGGCGGAAACACCATATATTTT. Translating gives CASSSGQGGNTIYF. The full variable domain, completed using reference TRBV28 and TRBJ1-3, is DVKVTQSSRYLVKRTGEKVFLECVQDMDHENMFWYRQDPGLGLRLIYFSYDVKMKEKGDIPEGYSVSREKKERFSLILESASTNQTSMYLCASSSGQGGNTIYFGEGSWLTVV.

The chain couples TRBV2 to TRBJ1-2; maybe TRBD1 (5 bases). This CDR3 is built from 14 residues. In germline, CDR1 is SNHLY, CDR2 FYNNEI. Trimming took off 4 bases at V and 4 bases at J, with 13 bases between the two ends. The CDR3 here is CASSGRQGGYGYTF. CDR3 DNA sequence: TGTGCCAGCAGTGGCAGGCAGGGAGGCTATGGCTACACCTTC. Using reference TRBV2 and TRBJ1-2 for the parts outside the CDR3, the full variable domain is EPEVTQTPSHQVTQMGQEVILRCVPISNHLYFYWYRQILGQKVEFLVSFYNNEISEKSEIFDDQFSVERPDGSNFTLKIRSTKLEDSAMYFCASSGRQGGYGYTFGSGTRLTVV.

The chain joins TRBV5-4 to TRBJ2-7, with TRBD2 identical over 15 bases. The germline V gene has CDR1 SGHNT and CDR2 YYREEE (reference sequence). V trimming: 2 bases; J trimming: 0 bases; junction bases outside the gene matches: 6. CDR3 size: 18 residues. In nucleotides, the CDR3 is TGTGCCAGCAGCTTACGTGGACTAGCGGGGGGGCCCTCCTACGAGCAGTACTTC. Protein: CASSLRGLAGGPSYEQYF. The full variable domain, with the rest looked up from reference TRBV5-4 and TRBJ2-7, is ETGVTQSPTHLIKTRGQQVTLRCSSQSGHNTVSWYQQALGQGPQFIFQYYREEENGRGNFPPRFSGLQFPNYSSELNVNALELDDSALYLCASSLRGLAGGPSYEQYFGPGTRLTVT.

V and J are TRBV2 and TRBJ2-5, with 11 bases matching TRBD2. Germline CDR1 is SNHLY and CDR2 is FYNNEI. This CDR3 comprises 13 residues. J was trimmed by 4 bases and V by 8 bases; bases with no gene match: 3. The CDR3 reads CASRLAGGETQYF. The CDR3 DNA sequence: TGTGCCAGCCGCCTAGCGGGGGGAGAGACCCAGTACTTC.

In DNA form, the CDR3 reads TGTGCCAGCAGCTTAGCTGGGGGGGTTGAAAAACTGTTTTTT. This encodes CASSLAGGVEKLFF. The chain joins TRBV7-9 to TRBJ1-4, with D perhaps matching TRBD1 (5 bases). The CDR3 extends over 14 amino acids. Germline V gene lookup returns CDR1 SEHNR and CDR2 FQNEAQ (reference sequence). Trimming shortened V by 0 bases and J by 7 bases, and 9 bases separated the two germline ends.

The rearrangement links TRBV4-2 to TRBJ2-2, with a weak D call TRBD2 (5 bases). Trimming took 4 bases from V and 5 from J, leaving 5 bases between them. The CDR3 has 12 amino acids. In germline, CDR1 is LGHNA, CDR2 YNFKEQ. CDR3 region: CASSPGTGELFF. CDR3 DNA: TGTGCCAGCAGCCCGGGAACCGGGGAGCTGTTTTTT.

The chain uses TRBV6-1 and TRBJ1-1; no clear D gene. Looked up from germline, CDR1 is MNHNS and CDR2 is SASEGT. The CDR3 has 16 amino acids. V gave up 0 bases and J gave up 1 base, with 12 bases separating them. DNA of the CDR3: TGTGCCAGCAGTGAAGCGAGGGAGGCGGGGAACACTGAAGCTTTCTTT. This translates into CASSEAREAGNTEAFF.

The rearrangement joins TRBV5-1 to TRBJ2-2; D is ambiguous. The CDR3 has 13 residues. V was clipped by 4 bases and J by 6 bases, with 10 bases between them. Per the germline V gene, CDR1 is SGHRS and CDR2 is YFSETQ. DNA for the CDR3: TGCGCCAGCAGCCCCACGGTGGCCGGGGAGCTGTTTTTT. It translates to CASSPTVAGELFF. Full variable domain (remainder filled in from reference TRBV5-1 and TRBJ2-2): KAGVTQTPRYLIKTRGQQVTLSCSPISGHRSVSWYQQTPGQGLQFLFEYFSETQRNKGNFPGRFSGRQFSNSRSEMNVSTLELGDSALYLCASSPTVAGELFFGEGSRLTVL.

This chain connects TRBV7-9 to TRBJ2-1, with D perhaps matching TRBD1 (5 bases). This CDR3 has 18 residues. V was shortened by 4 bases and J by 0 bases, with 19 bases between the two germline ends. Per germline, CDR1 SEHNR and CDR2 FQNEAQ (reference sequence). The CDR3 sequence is CASSSLLATASSYNEQFF. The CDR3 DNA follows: TGTGCCAGCAGCTCCCTACTCGCGACAGCTAGCTCCTACAATGAGCAGTTCTTC.

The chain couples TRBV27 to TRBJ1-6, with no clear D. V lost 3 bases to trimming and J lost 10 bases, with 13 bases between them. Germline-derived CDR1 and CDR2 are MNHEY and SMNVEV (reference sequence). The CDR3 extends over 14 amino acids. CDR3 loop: CASSFFGVRSPLHF. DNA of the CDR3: TGTGCCAGCAGTTTTTTCGGGGTTCGATCACCCCTCCACTTT.

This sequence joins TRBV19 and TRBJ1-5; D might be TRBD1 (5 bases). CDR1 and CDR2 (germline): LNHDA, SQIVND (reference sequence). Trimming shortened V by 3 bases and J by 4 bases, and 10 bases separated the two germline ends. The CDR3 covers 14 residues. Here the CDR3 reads CASSIRGRNQPQHF. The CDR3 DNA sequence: TGTGCCAGTAGTATCCGGGGGAGAAATCAGCCCCAGCATTTT.

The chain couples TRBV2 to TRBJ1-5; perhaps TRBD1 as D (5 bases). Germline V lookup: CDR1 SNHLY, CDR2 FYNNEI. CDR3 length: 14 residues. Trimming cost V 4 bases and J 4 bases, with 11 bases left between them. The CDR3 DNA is TGTGCCAGCAGTGTAGGAGGGGATAATCAGCCCCAGCATTTT. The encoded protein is CASSVGGDNQPQHF.

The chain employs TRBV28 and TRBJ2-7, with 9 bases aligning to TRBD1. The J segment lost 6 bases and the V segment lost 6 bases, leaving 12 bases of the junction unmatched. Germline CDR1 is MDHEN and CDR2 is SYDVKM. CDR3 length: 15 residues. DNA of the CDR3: TGTGCCAGCAGAGATCTCACAGGGGGCGCGAGCGAGCAGTACTTC. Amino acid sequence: CASRDLTGGASEQYF.

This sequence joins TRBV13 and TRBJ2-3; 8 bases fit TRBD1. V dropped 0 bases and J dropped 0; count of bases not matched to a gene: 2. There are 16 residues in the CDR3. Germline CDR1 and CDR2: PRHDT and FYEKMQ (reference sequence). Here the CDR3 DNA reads TGTGCCAGCAGCTTAGGGACAGGGGTAAGCACAGATACGCAGTATTTT. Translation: CASSLGTGVSTDTQYF. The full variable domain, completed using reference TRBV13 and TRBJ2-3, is AAGVIQSPRHLIKEKRETATLKCYPIPRHDTVYWYQQGPGQDPQFLISFYEKMQSDKGSIPDRFSAQQFSDYHSELNMSSLELGDSALYFCASSLGTGVSTDTQYFGPGTRLTVL.

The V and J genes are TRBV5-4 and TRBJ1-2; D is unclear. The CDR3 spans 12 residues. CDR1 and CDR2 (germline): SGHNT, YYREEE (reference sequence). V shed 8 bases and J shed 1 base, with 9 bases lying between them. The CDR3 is CASTRFNYGYTF. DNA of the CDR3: TGTGCCAGTACCAGGTTTAACTATGGCTACACCTTC.